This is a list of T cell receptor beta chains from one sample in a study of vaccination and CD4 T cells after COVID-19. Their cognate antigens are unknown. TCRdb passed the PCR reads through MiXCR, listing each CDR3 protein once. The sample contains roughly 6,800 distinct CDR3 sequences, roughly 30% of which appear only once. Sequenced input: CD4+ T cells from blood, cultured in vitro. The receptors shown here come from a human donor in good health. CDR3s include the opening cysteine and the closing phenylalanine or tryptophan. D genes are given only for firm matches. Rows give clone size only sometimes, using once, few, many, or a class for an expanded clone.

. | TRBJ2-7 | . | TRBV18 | TGTGCCAGCTCACCCAGGCAGGAGACCTACGAGCAGTACTTC | CASSPRQETYEQYF
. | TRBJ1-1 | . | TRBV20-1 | TGCAGTGCTAGAGATGACAGGACGGGCACTGAAGCTTTCTTT | CSARDDRTGTEAFF
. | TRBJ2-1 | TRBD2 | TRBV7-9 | TGTGCCAGCAGCTCGTCAACTAGCGGGGGCTCCTACAATGAGCAGTTCTTC | CASSSSTSGGSYNEQFF
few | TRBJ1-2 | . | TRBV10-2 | TGCGCCAGCAGTGAGGTCGGCAGTCTACCTAACTATGGCTACACCTTC | CASSEVGSLPNYGYTF
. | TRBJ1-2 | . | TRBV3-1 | TGTGCCAGCAGCCAAGAAAGGAGGCAGGGGAACGGCTACACCTTC | CASSQERRQGNGYTF
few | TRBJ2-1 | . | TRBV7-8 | TGTGCCAGCAGCTTACAGGCCCACAATGAGCAGTTCTTC | CASSLQAHNEQFF
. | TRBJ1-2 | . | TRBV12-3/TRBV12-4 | TGTGCCAGCAGCGGAAGAGAGGGTAACTATGGCTACACCTTC | CASSGREGNYGYTF
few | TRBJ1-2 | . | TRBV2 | TGTGCCAGCAGCCCAGGTCGAACCTATGGCTACACCTTC | CASSPGRTYGYTF
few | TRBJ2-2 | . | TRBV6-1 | TGTGCCAGCAGGCTTGGGCAGAACACCGGGGAGCTGTTTTTT | CASRLGQNTGELFF
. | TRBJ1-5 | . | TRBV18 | TGTGCCAGCTCTCGGCAGAGCAATCAGCCCCAGCATTTT | CASSRQSNQPQHF
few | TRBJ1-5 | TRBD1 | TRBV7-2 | TGTGCCAGCAGCTGGATAGGGACAGGGGAAAGCAATCAGCCCCAGCATTTT | CASSWIGTGESNQPQHF
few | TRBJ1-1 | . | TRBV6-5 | TGTGCCAGCAGTTACGGGAAGGACACTGAAGCTTTCTTT | CASSYGKDTEAFF
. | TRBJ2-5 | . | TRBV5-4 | TGTGCCAGCAGCTTGGAGTACCAAGAGACCCAGTACTTC | CASSLEYQETQYF
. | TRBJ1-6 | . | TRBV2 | TGTGCCAGCAGTGATATGCGGGGTAGGTCACCCCTCCACTTT | CASSDMRGRSPLHF
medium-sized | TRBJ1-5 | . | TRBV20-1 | TGCAGTGCTAGGGAGTTTGTGGGATCGGGGCAGCCCCAGCATTTT | CSAREFVGSGQPQHF
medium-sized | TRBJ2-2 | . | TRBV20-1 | TGCAGTGCGGAGGGGCCTGGGCGAGGGGAGCTGTTTTTT | CSAEGPGRGELFF
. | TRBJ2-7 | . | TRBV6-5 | TGTGCCAGCAGTTACCACATCTCCTACGAGCAGTACTTC | CASSYHISYEQYF
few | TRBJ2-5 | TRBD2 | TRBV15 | TGTGCCACCAGCAGATCCGGGGGGTTGGGGAAAACCCAGTACTTC | CATSRSGGLGKTQYF
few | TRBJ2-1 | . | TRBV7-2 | TGTGCCAGCAGCTTAGCGTGGACAAACTCCTACAATGAGCAGTTCTTC | CASSLAWTNSYNEQFF
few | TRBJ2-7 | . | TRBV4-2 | TGTGCCAGCAGCCAAGATATCGGTAGCTCCTACGAGCAGTACTTC | CASSQDIGSSYEQYF
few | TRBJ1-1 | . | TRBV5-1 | TGCGCCAGCAGCTTGGCCGTGAACACTGAAGCTTTCTTT | CASSLAVNTEAFF
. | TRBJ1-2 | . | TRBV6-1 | TGTGCCAGCGGCGGTGCGGGGCCTGAGACCTTC | CASGGAGPETF
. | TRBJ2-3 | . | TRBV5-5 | TGTGCCAGCAGCTTGGCCGGACTAATGACAGATACGCAGTATTTT | CASSLAGLMTDTQYF
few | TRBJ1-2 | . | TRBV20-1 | TGCAGGGGAAAGGGGGTTAACTATGGCTACACCTTC | CRGKGVNYGYTF
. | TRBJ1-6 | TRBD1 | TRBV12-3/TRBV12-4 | TGTGCCAGCATGCCGACAGGGACCAATTCACCCCTCCACTTT | CASMPTGTNSPLHF
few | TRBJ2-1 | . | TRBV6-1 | TGTGCCAGCAGTGAAGCGGTGGGTACGCAGTTCTTC | CASSEAVGTQFF
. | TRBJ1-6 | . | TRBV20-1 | TGCAGTGCCCGAATCCGGCGGTCAGGGAGCTCCTATAATTCACCCCTCCACTTT | CSARIRRSGSSYNSPLHF
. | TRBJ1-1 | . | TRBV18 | TGTGCCAGCTCAGCACAGGAGAACACTGAAGCTTTCTTT | CASSAQENTEAFF
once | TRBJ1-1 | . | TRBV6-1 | TGTGCCAGCACAGTCACCATGAACACTGAAGCTTTCTTT | CASTVTMNTEAFF
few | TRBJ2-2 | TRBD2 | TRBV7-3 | TGTGCCAGCAGCTTAAACGGGCCTAGAGCGGGGGGGCCGAACACCGGGGAGCTGTTTTTT | CASSLNGPRAGGPNTGELFF
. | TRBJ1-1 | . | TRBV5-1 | TGCGCCAGCAGCTTGGATCAGGGGACAAGCGAAGCTTTCTTT | CASSLDQGTSEAFF
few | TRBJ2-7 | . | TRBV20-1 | TGCAGTGCTATCTCTAGCTACGAGCAGTACTTC | CSAISSYEQYF
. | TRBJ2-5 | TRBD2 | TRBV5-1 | TGCGCCAGCCTATTAAATAGCGGGGACCAAGAGACCCAGTACTTC | CASLLNSGDQETQYF
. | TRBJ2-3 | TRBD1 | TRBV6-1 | TGTGCCAGCAGTGAAATGCGGGGACAGGGAGGGAATACGCAGTATTTT | CASSEMRGQGGNTQYF